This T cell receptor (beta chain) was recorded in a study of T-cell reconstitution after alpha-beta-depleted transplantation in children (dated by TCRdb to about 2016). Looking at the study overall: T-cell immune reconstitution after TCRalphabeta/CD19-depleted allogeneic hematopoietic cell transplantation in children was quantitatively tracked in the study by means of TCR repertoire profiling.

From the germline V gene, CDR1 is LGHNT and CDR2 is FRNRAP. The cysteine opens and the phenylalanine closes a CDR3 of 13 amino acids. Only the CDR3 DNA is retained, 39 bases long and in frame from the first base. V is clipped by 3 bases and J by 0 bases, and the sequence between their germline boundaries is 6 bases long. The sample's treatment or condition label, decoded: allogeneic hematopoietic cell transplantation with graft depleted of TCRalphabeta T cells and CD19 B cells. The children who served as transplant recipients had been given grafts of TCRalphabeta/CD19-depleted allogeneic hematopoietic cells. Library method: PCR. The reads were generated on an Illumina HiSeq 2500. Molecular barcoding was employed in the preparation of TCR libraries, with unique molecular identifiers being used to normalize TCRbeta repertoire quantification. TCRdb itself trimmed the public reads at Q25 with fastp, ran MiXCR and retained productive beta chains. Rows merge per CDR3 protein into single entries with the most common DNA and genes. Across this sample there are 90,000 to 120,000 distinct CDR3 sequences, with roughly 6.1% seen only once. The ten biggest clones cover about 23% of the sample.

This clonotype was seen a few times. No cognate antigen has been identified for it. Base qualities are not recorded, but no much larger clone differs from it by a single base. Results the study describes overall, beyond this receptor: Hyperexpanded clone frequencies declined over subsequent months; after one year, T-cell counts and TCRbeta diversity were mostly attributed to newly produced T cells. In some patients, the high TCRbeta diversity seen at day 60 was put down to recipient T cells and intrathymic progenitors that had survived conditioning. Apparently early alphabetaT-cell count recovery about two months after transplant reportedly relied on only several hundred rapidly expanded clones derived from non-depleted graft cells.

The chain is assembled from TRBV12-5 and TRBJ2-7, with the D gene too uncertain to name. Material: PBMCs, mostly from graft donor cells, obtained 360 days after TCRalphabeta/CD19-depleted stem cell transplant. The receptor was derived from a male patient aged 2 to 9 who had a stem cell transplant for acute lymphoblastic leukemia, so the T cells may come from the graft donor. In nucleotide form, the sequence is TGTGCTAGTGGTTTAGCCGGCTCCTACGAGCAGTACTTC. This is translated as CASGLAGSYEQYF.